A single sample is the source of the 31 T cell receptor beta chains below, sequenced in a study of breast tumors, draining lymph nodes, adjacent tissues. Samples came from axillary lymph nodes draining the breast cancer. TCRdb re-analysed the multiplex PCR reads in MiXCR, keeping a single row per CDR3 protein. The repertoire includes 150,000 to 250,000 distinct CDR3 sequences, approximately 31% of them detected once, and 4.3% sits in the top ten. The sequenced sample consisted of axillary lymph node tissue. All receptors derive from a female donor with breast cancer. Some clones in this sample may be carry-over from other donors' samples.

There are many counts of this clonotype. V gene TRBV20-1 combines with J gene TRBJ1-5; D may be TRBD1 (6 bases). The CDR3 covers 12 residues. Germline CDR1 reads DFQATT; CDR2 reads SNEGSKA (reference sequence). Trimming took 3 bases from V and 4 from J, leaving 7 bases between them. CDR3 DNA sequence: TGCAGTGCTAGGAGGGGGAATCAGCCCCAGCATTTT. Encoded protein: CSARRGNQPQHF.

This clonotype was detected many times. The chain couples TRBV7-2 to TRBJ2-3; TRBD2 agrees at 8 bases. With 2 bases clipped from V and 2 bases from J, the junction kept 9 bases outside the gene matches. The CDR3 is 17 amino acids. CDR1 and CDR2 from the germline V gene are SGHTA and FQGNSA. DNA for the CDR3: TGTGCCAGCAGCTTAAAAGGACCGCGGGGGGACACAGATACGCAGTATTTT. This sequence encodes CASSLKGPRGDTDTQYF.

The table lists this clonotype with many counts. V usage is TRBV9 and J usage is TRBJ2-5; the D gene is possibly TRBD2 (6 bases). The V gene lost 4 bases and the J gene lost 5 bases, with 15 bases spanning the gap. CDR3 length: 14 amino acids. Germline CDR1 reads SGDLS; CDR2 reads YYNGEE. The CDR3, as DNA: TGTGCCAGCAGCTCGGGGGATAGACCTGAGACCCAGTACTTC. Its protein is CASSSGDRPETQYF.

The rearrangement joins TRBV2 to TRBJ2-7; TRBD1 matches 7 bases. There are 15 residues in the CDR3. After removal of 7 bases from V and 7 bases from J, the junction contained 16 bases not matched to a gene. CDR1 is SNHLY, CDR2 FYNNEI, per germline. CDR3: CASNPQTGPTGEQYF. The CDR3 bases are TGTGCCAGCAACCCTCAGACAGGGCCGACGGGGGAGCAGTACTTC.

As regards this clonotype: A junction boundary mismatches the germline segment, possibly from a read error. This sequence joins TRBV7-2 and TRBJ2-1; tentatively, D is TRBD1 (5 bases). Germline lookup yields CDR1 SGHTA and CDR2 FQGNSA. The CDR3 totals 15 residues. The CDR3 DNA sequence: TGTGCCAGCCTTTGGGGCGGAGTAGGAAACAATGAGCAGCTCTTC. The encoded protein is CASLWGGVGNNEQLF.

The gene calls are TRBV20-1 and TRBJ2-5; TRBD2 matches at 12 bases. The J call may be wrong; the DNA end is better matched by TRBJ2-4. The CDR3 totals 17 residues. Germline CDR1 and CDR2: DFQATT and SNEGSKA (reference sequence). CDR3 coding DNA: TGCAGTGCAAGAAGGACTAGCGGGATGCCAGCCAAAAACATTCAGTACTTC. Translated: CSARRTSGMPAKNIQYF.

The sample holds many counts of this clonotype. The genes are TRBV20-1 and TRBJ1-2; D unclear. The CDR3 extends over 9 amino acids. In germline, CDR1 is DFQATT, CDR2 SNEGSKA (reference sequence). Trimming removed 4 bases from V and 3 bases from J, with 0 bases in between. CDR3 loop: CSANYGYTF. The CDR3 region has the DNA TGCAGTGCTAACTATGGCTACACCTTC.

The V gene is TRBV19, the J gene TRBJ2-3; a weak D match, TRBD2 (5 bases). Looked up from germline, CDR1 is LNHDA and CDR2 is SQIVND (reference sequence). The CDR3 spans 14 residues. V was trimmed by 5 bases and J by 6 bases, leaving 15 bases between them. CDR3 DNA sequence: TGTGCCAGTAGTCCATTAGCGCCTAGGGATACGCAGTATTTT. Translating gives CASSPLAPRDTQYF.

This clonotype was picked up many times. The chain combines TRBV2 with TRBJ2-7, with D uncertain. The CDR3 loop spans 11 amino acids. Germline-derived CDR1 and CDR2 are SNHLY and FYNNEI. Deletions cut 3 bases from V and 5 bases from J, with 5 bases between. CDR3: CASSEWDEQYF. The CDR3, as DNA: TGTGCCAGCAGTGAGTGGGACGAGCAGTACTTC.

With respect to this clonotype: A read error may produce the germline difference seen at one junction end. The V call is TRBV28, the J call TRBJ2-7, with 12 bases identical to TRBD2. The germline V gene encodes CDR1 MDHEN and CDR2 SYDVKM. The CDR3 is 14 residues long. The CDR3: CASSLSGLAGTRDF. The CDR3, as DNA: TGTGCCAGCAGTTTATCAGGACTAGCGGGGACCAGGGACTTC.

Many counts were recorded for this clonotype. The V gene is TRBV11-2, the J gene TRBJ1-2; 7 bases align to TRBD1. J was trimmed by 4 bases and V by 5 bases; bases with no gene match: 13. Germline CDR1 SGHAT, CDR2 FQNNGV. The CDR3 spans 16 residues. CDR3 bases: TGTGCCAGCAGCCTAGTGCGGGACAGATTATCCTATGGCTACACCTTC. Protein product: CASSLVRDRLSYGYTF.

This clonotype was detected a few times. The chain links TRBV25-1 to TRBJ1-1; 8 nucleotides align to TRBD1. The CDR3 sequence is 14 residues long. Germline V gives CDR1 MGHDK, CDR2 SYGVNS. The ends lost 3 bases at V and 2 bases at J; junction bases unmatched: 2. CDR3 nucleotides: TGTGCCAGCAGTGACGGACAGGGCAACACTGAAGCTTTCTTT. It translates to CASSDGQGNTEAFF.

This clonotype was seen at least ten times. The chain is built from TRBV7-2 and TRBJ1-2; 9 bases map to TRBD1. Germline V lookup: CDR1 SGHTA, CDR2 FQGNSA. With 1 base clipped from V and 5 bases from J, the junction kept 11 bases outside the gene matches. This CDR3 is built from 17 residues. The CDR3 loop reads CASSLGGSGTGLYGYTF. The DNA of the CDR3 is TGTGCCAGCAGCTTAGGGGGGTCCGGGACAGGGTTATATGGCTACACCTTC.

Details on this clonotype: At one of its ends the junction is not consistent with the germline gene, which may arise from a read error. The CDR3 reads CASSLTQAANTDAFF. CDR3 in DNA: TGTGCCAGCAGCTTAACCCAGGCGGCGAACACTGACGCTTTCTTT. The rearrangement joins TRBV7-9 to TRBJ1-1; D is undetermined. Germline CDR1 is SEHNR and CDR2 is FQNEAQ (reference sequence). This CDR3 region has 15 residues.

This clonotype was counted many times. The chain has TRBV9 and TRBJ1-6, with TRBD1 identical over 7 bases. V shed 0 bases, J shed 7 bases, and the junction held 1 base outside the gene matches. The germline CDR1 and CDR2 sequences are SGDLS and YYNGEE. The CDR3 extends over 14 amino acids. The CDR3 nucleotides are TGTGCCAGCAGCGTAGAGACAGGGAATTCACCCCTCCACTTT. This gives the protein CASSVETGNSPLHF.

The gene calls are TRBV7-3 and TRBJ2-7, with TRBD1 identical over 9 bases. The CDR3 loop spans 13 amino acids. V was clipped by 4 bases and J by 7 bases; unmatched bases: 5. Germline V gives CDR1 SGHTA, CDR2 FQGTGA. Written as DNA, the CDR3 is TGTGCCAGCAGCTGCGGGACAGGGCGAGAGCAGTACTTC. It is translated as CASSCGTGREQYF.

This clonotype was found many times. The J gene is TRBJ2-5, the V gene TRBV5-1; 10 bases line up with TRBD2. Looked up from germline, CDR1 is SGHRS and CDR2 is YFSETQ. Trimming at V came to 4 bases and at J to 4 bases, leaving 7 bases not matched to a gene. The CDR3 loop spans 15 amino acids. CDR3 sequence: CASSLLAGGTETQYF. The CDR3 DNA reads TGCGCCAGCAGCCTGTTAGCGGGGGGAACAGAGACCCAGTACTTC.

This clonotype has more than one count but fewer than ten. It may be a read error: a sequence one base away is much more abundant. The chain joins TRBV7-9 to TRBJ2-5, with D perhaps matching TRBD1 (6 bases). The CDR3 extends over 15 amino acids. Germline loops: CDR1 SEHNR, CDR2 FQNEAQ (reference sequence). The CDR3 DNA reads TGTGCCAGCAGCTTAACCGGGACACCGGAAGAGACCCAGCACTTC. It encodes CASSLTGTPEETQHF.

The CDR3 DNA reads as TGTGCCACTGGGCCTAATGAAAAACTGTTTTTT. Amino acids: CATGPNEKLFF. This chain connects TRBV7-9 to TRBJ1-4; D ambiguous. Germline V gene sequence: CDR1 SEHNR, CDR2 FQNEAQ (reference sequence). The CDR3 has 11 amino acids. The V gene lost 10 bases and the J gene lost 3 bases, with 6 bases spanning the gap.

Ten or more counts support this clonotype. The CDR3 loop reads CGGQGGSYEQYF. The CDR3 bases are TGCGGGGGGCAGGGAGGGTCCTACGAGCAGTACTTC. The chain links TRBV29-1 to TRBJ2-7; D may be TRBD2 (7 bases). The germline CDR1 and CDR2 sequences are SQVTM and ANQGSEA. The CDR3 has 12 residues.

On this clonotype: A read error is possible here, since a much larger clone lies one base away. Likely a read error: the CDR3 ends without its conserved phenylalanine or tryptophan. J is TRBJ1-2 and V is TRBV9; no reliable D call. This CDR3 contains 13 residues. Germline V lookup: CDR1 SGDLS, CDR2 YYNGEE. V gave up 3 bases and J gave up 4 bases, with 10 bases separating them. The chain's CDR3 is CASSAPPSYGYTS. CDR3 coding DNA: TGTGCCAGCAGCGCCCCGCCCAGCTATGGCTACACCTCC.

Only a few counts were recorded for this clonotype. At one of its ends the junction is not consistent with the germline gene, which may arise from a read error. The chain employs TRBV12-3 or TRBV12-4 and TRBJ2-6; D is unclear. This CDR3 is built from 15 residues. The chain's CDR3 is CASSFRRSGVNVLTF. CDR3 sequence (DNA): TGTGCCAGCAGTTTCAGGCGCTCTGGGGTCAACGTCCTGACTTTC.

This clonotype was observed many times. The chain carries TRBV2 and TRBJ1-5; D not resolved. The CDR3 spans 15 residues. Germline lookup yields CDR1 SNHLY and CDR2 FYNNEI. V dropped 5 bases and J dropped 6 bases, with 17 bases sitting between them. Here the CDR3 reads CASSPRPRRRQPQHF. CDR3 DNA sequence: TGTGCCAGCAGTCCTCGGCCCAGACGGCGTCAGCCCCAGCATTTT.

This clonotype was detected only a few times. This chain links TRBV28 with TRBJ2-5; 13 nucleotides align to TRBD2. Germline CDR1 reads MDHEN; CDR2 reads SYDVKM. Germline trimming cut 3 bases from V and 5 bases from J; bases unmatched to any gene: 6. The CDR3 totals 16 residues. The CDR3 protein is CASSFRTSGSGETQYF. CDR3 coding DNA: TGTGCCAGCAGTTTTCGGACTAGCGGGAGTGGTGAGACCCAGTACTTC.

This clonotype was seen more than once but under ten times. The chain links TRBV3-1 to TRBJ2-1; the match to TRBD2 covers 7 bases. This CDR3 spans 16 amino acids. V lost 0 bases and J lost 10; bases outside the gene matches: 12. From germline, CDR1 is LGHDT and CDR2 YNNKEL (reference sequence). In DNA, the CDR3 is TGTGCCAGCAGCCAAGATCGGGGACTACCCTCGGAGGAGCAGTTCTTC. It is translated as CASSQDRGLPSEEQFF.

The sample holds many counts of this clonotype. This rearrangement joins TRBV7-3 to TRBJ2-1; TRBD2 matches 9 bases. The V and J ends lost 4 bases and 8 bases, in that order; junction bases with no gene match: 12. CDR1 is SGHTA, CDR2 FQGTGA, per germline. The CDR3 extends over 16 amino acids. The DNA of the CDR3 is TGTGCCAGCAGCTCCCGCGGGGGGGCGGGAGGAGATGAGCAGTTCTTC. Protein sequence: CASSSRGGAGGDEQFF.

The rearrangement joins TRBV7-9 to TRBJ2-6; D gene uncertain. Trimming pared 4 bases from V and 0 bases from J, leaving 7 bases between. Germline lookup yields CDR1 SEHNR and CDR2 FQNEAQ (reference sequence). The CDR3 totals 15 residues. In DNA, the CDR3 is TGTGCCAGCAGCTCGATTCTCTCTGGGGCCAACGTCCTGACTTTC. This gives the protein CASSSILSGANVLTF.

This clonotype was counted ten times or more. Germline is not matched at one junction end, which may reflect a read error. This sequence joins TRBV20-1 and TRBJ2-5, with D possibly being TRBD1 (7 bases). The germline CDR1 and CDR2 sequences are DFQATT and SNEGSKA (reference sequence). The CDR3 loop spans 8 amino acids. CDR3 sequence (DNA): TGCAGTGCCCAGGGGGGAAACTTC. Residues: CSAQGGNF.

Notes on this clonotype: A much larger clone differs from this one at a single base, so this may be a read error. V and J are TRBV9 and TRBJ2-2, with D perhaps matching TRBD2 (6 bases). CDR3 length: 12 amino acids. Germline V gene sequence: CDR1 SGDLS, CDR2 YYNGEE. CDR3 in amino acids: CASSPGVGELSF. In nucleotides, the CDR3 is TGTGCCAGCAGCCCGGGGGTCGGGGAGCTGTCTTTT.

This clonotype has just one count. Without the conserved terminal phenylalanine or tryptophan, this CDR3 likely stems from a read error. The V and J genes are TRBV7-9 and TRBJ2-7, with TRBD1 matching 9 bases. The CDR3 is 15 residues long. Trimming at V came to 6 bases and at J to 5 bases, leaving 11 bases not matched to a gene. Looked up from germline, CDR1 is SEHNR and CDR2 is FQNEAQ (reference sequence). The CDR3 DNA is TGTGCCAGCAGAGGACTCCGGGACAGGGACGACGAGCAGTACCTC. Protein: CASRGLRDRDDEQYL.

On this clonotype: A read error is possible here, since a much larger clone lies one base away. Here the CDR3 omits its conserved ending phenylalanine or tryptophan, so a read error is the likely source. The CDR3: CASSDTPTPSRGGYTS. CDR3 bases: TGTGCCAGTAGCGATACCCCTACCCCCAGCCGGGGTGGCTACACCTCC. This sequence joins TRBV19 and TRBJ1-2; D is uncertain. V lost 6 bases and J 7 bases, leaving 24 bases between the germline ends. The CDR3 covers 16 residues. The germline CDR1 and CDR2 sequences are LNHDA and SQIVND (reference sequence).